This TCR beta chain was observed in a study of blood T cell repertoires in COVID-19. On the study more broadly: The United States, Italy and Spain supplied acute and convalescent COVID-19 samples. PBMCs, B-cell-depleted T cells, or T cells provided the cDNA or gDNA that made up the material.

Produced via immunoSEQ multiplex PCR; TCRdb's table is partial and in-frame only. The data contain a few hundred thousand clones, around 89% of them singletons. Germline values: CDR1 WNHNN, CDR2 SYGVQD (reference sequence). There are 14 residues in the CDR3. V lost 0 bases, J lost 0 bases, and 3 bases lay in between. While infection was still active, Seattle patients were enrolled and then followed longitudinally. Specimen: peripheral blood. The rearrangement uses TRBV10-1 and TRBJ2-4; no reliable D call. The TCR was taken from a woman younger than 45 with COVID-19, enrolled during active disease. The CDR3 region has the DNA TGCGCCAGCAGTGAGTCACTAGCCAAAAACATTCAGTACTTC. It specifies CASSESLAKNIQYF.